A single sample is the source of the 18 T cell receptor beta chains below, sequenced in a study of T cell responses to AZD1222 COVID-19 vaccine. The repertoire was sequenced with immunoSEQ multiplex PCR; TCRdb's copy has only in-frame clones and lacks some. This table has fewer than 120,000 clones, around 85% appearing once. Sequencing was performed on peripheral blood, taken on day 0 of AZD1222 vaccination. The receptors stem from an adult in good health.

The chain is built from TRBV19 and TRBJ1-1, with a weak D call TRBD1 (5 bases). V lost 8 bases, J lost 3 bases, and 19 bases lay in between. Per germline, CDR1 LNHDA and CDR2 SQIVND (reference sequence). The CDR3 is made up of 15 amino acids. This chain's CDR3 is CASWGLAGFDTEAFF. In DNA, the CDR3 is TGTGCCAGTTGGGGGTTGGCAGGATTCGACACTGAAGCTTTCTTT.

V is TRBV9 and J is TRBJ2-7; 9 bases match TRBD1. Germline CDR1 and CDR2: SGDLS and YYNGEE. This CDR3 has 15 residues. V dropped 3 bases and J dropped 6; count of bases not matched to a gene: 10. DNA for the CDR3: TGTGCCAGCAGCGCCCGACGGACAGGGGCCATCGAGCAGTACTTC. Amino acids: CASSARRTGAIEQYF.

The chain employs TRBV19 and TRBJ2-6; D unclear. The CDR3 length is 16 residues. Germline V lookup: CDR1 LNHDA, CDR2 SQIVND (reference sequence). V gave up 5 bases and J gave up 3 bases, with 14 bases separating them. In DNA form, the CDR3 reads TGTGCCAGTAGTGGGGTCTGGTTGGATGGGGCCAACGTCCTGACTTTC. It yields the protein CASSGVWLDGANVLTF.

CDR3 coding DNA: TGTGCCAGCAGGGCTCAACAGAATTCACCCCTCCACTTT. This encodes CASRAQQNSPLHF. V and J are TRBV9 and TRBJ1-6; no definite D call. The CDR3 consists of 13 residues. V was clipped by 5 bases and J by 7 bases, with 10 bases between them. Germline lookup yields CDR1 SGDLS and CDR2 YYNGEE.

V gene TRBV4-3 combines with J gene TRBJ1-2, with 10 positions matching TRBD1. Germline trimming cut 3 bases from V and 6 bases from J; bases unmatched to any gene: 7. The CDR3 sequence is 15 residues long. In germline, CDR1 is LGHNA, CDR2 YSLEER. The CDR3 DNA sequence: TGCGCCAGCAGCCATGGTACCGGGACAGGGGATGGCTACACCTTC. Translation gives CASSHGTGTGDGYTF.

This chain connects TRBV3-1 (or the pseudogene TRBV3-2) to TRBJ2-7; D not certain. The CDR3 is made up of 12 amino acids. V was cut by 5 bases and J by 3 bases, with 8 bases left in between. Germline V CDR1 and CDR2: LGHDT, YNNKEL (reference sequence). In DNA, the CDR3 is TGTGCCAGCAGCTTTATGGGCTACGAGCAGTACTTC. This sequence encodes CASSFMGYEQYF.

In this sample, this clone turned up a few times. The chain employs TRBV11-2 and TRBJ1-1; 8 bases fit TRBD1. The ends lost 6 bases at V and 3 bases at J; junction bases unmatched: 3. CDR1 and CDR2 from the germline V gene are SGHAT and FQNNGV. CDR3 length equals 13 residues. The chain's CDR3 is CASRGQGDTEAFF. The CDR3 DNA follows: TGTGCCAGCAGAGGACAGGGCGACACTGAAGCTTTCTTT.

The V gene is TRBV4-1, the J gene TRBJ1-2; 8 nucleotides line up with TRBD1. V shed 4 bases and J 5 bases; nucleotides not matched to a gene: 9. The CDR3 is 15 residues long. CDR1 and CDR2 (germline): MGHRA, YSYEKL. CDR3: CASSPTGTGAYGYTF. The CDR3 DNA reads as TGCGCCAGCAGCCCTACCGGGACAGGAGCTTATGGCTACACCTTC.

Written as DNA, the CDR3 is TGTGCCAGCAGTCCGGGAGTATCGGCCGGGGAGCTGTTTTTT. This encodes CASSPGVSAGELFF. The chain couples TRBV6-5 to TRBJ2-2; possible D gene TRBD2, 6 bases. V was pared by 5 bases and J by 6 bases, with 13 bases between. Germline V lookup: CDR1 MNHEY, CDR2 SVGAGI. The CDR3 runs 14 residues.

The gene calls are TRBV12-1 and TRBJ2-1; TRBD2, the D gene given by the table, was not confirmed from the DNA. TRBV12-1 is marked as a pseudogene. This CDR3 region has 15 residues. The CDR3 region is CASSFGNTRRPEQFF. The CDR3 nucleotides read TGTGCCAGCAGCTTTGGAAATACGCGCCGTCCTGAGCAGTTCTTC.

V is TRBV5-8 and J is TRBJ2-7, with 10 positions matching TRBD1. The germline gives CDR1 SGHTS, CDR2 YDEGEE. The CDR3 consists of 15 residues. V lost 4 bases, J lost 5 bases, and 9 bases stayed unmatched. CDR3 DNA: TGTGCCAGCAGCCCAGGGACAGGGGAGTCCCACGAGCAGTACTTC. Amino acids: CASSPGTGESHEQYF.

This sequence joins TRBV28 and TRBJ1-1; D call uncertain. Germline CDR1 MDHEN, CDR2 SYDVKM. V dropped 10 bases and J dropped 3 bases, with 15 bases sitting between them. The CDR3 covers 13 residues. CDR3 nucleotide sequence: TGTGCCATCTATGATCTGGGCCACACTGAAGCTTTCTTT. This codes for CAIYDLGHTEAFF.

The rearrangement links TRBV28 to TRBJ1-1, with 11 bases that match TRBD1. V trimming: 7 bases; J trimming: 0 bases; junction bases outside the gene matches: 16. This CDR3 has 19 amino acids. Per germline, CDR1 MDHEN and CDR2 SYDVKM. CDR3 bases: TGTGCCAGCAATCCAACCGGGACAGGGGGTCTTTCCATGAACACTGAAGCTTTCTTT. Protein product: CASNPTGTGGLSMNTEAFF.

The V and J genes are TRBV19 and TRBJ2-2, with D perhaps TRBD1 or TRBD2 (5 bases each). Trimming removed 1 base at V and 3 bases at J, with 15 bases between. The V gene's germline CDR1 is LNHDA and CDR2 SQIVND (reference sequence). There are 17 residues in the CDR3. The CDR3 DNA follows: TGTGCCAGTAGTATAGGTGATGGGGGTACGTACACCGGGGAGCTGTTTTTT. This codes for CASSIGDGGTYTGELFF.

Details on this clone: The same CDR3 is also encoded by other DNA sequences in this sample. The chain links TRBV6-2 or TRBV6-3 to TRBJ2-1; D gene uncertain. Per germline, CDR1 MNHEY and CDR2 SVGEGT. The V gene lost 4 bases and the J gene lost 4 bases, with 5 bases spanning the gap. The CDR3 loop spans 12 amino acids. CDR3 sequence reads: CASSLVYNEQFF. CDR3 DNA sequence: TGTGCCAGCAGTTTGGTTTACAATGAGCAGTTCTTC.

This clone has just one count. The chain has TRBV4-1 and TRBJ1-1, with D possibly matching TRBD1 (5 bases). The V gene's germline CDR1 is MGHRA and CDR2 YSYEKL. V lost 0 bases to trimming and J lost 4 bases, with 12 bases between them. The length of the CDR3 is 15 residues. The CDR3: CASSQDLGGGTEAFF. DNA for the CDR3: TGCGCCAGCAGCCAAGATTTGGGGGGTGGCACTGAAGCTTTCTTT.

The chain combines TRBV27 with TRBJ2-1; the match to TRBD2 covers 9 bases. Germline V gives CDR1 MNHEY, CDR2 SMNVEV (reference sequence). The junction had 12 bases not matched to a gene; V was cut back by 2 bases and J by 7 bases. The CDR3 has 17 amino acids. The CDR3 sequence is CASSLRSSGTQRNEQFF. The DNA for the CDR3 is TGTGCCAGCAGTTTAAGGTCTAGCGGGACCCAAAGGAATGAGCAGTTCTTC.

V gene TRBV28 combines with J gene TRBJ2-6; the match to TRBD1 covers 7 bases. After removal of 8 bases from V and 2 bases from J, the junction contained 6 bases not matched to a gene. Germline V lookup: CDR1 MDHEN, CDR2 SYDVKM. The CDR3 consists of 15 residues. The CDR3 spells CASLERGPGANVLTF. DNA of the CDR3: TGTGCCAGCTTAGAAAGGGGGCCTGGGGCCAACGTCCTGACTTTC.